This TCR beta chain was profiled in a study of beta chain features in type 1 diabetes. Germline lookup yields CDR1 SNHLY and CDR2 FYNNEI. This CDR3 comprises 17 residues. V trimming: 5 bases; J trimming: 5 bases; junction bases outside the gene matches: 15. Note on this clone: Its antigen is not known.

The study reverse transcribed the entire isolated RNA, so it sequenced expressed TCRB transcripts. Data came from immunoSEQ multiplex PCR; TCRdb stores just in-frame clones and leaves some out. Of roughly 380,000 clones listed, 20% were seen once; the top ten hold 0.035% to 0.055%. Study conclusions and caveats: Naive, central memory and Treg TCRB repertoires seemed to resemble each other more closely in patients than they did in healthy donors.

The clonotype originates from a woman younger than 30 in good health. Sequencing was carried out using naive CD4+ T cells from blood. The chain couples TRBV2 to TRBJ1-5; 7 bases are a match to TRBD1. The DNA of the CDR3 is TGTGCCAGCAGTCAGCAGTTGGCAGGGGGTATCCATCAGCCCCAGCATTTT. Its translation is CASSQQLAGGIHQPQHF.